This TCR beta chain is from a study of cytomegalovirus exposure and HLA in healthy donors. Study-wide points: Three CMV-associated chains proved CMV antigen-specific in vitro. It was reportedly the case that the classifier diagnosed cytomegalovirus status with high specificity and sensitivity. Most TCR sequences were seen very rarely across donors, but some public TCRs occurred in many.

The table came from immunoSEQ multiplex PCR; TCRdb's copy has only in-frame clones and leaves some out. The table has under 100,000 clones, roughly 96% seen once. The table lists this clone with a count of one. Its antigen is unknown. The V segment lost 7 bases and the J segment 5 bases; nucleotides outside the gene matches: 7. CDR1 is SGHTA, CDR2 FQGTGA, per germline. This CDR3 comprises 14 residues. The donors were members of the approximately 110-subject validation cohort (separate from the approximately 670-subject first cohort). The receptor was derived from a man younger than 30 in good health and CMV-seronegative. The specimen sequenced was PBMCs. The chain has TRBV7-3 and TRBJ2-1; 8 positions match TRBD2. This CDR3 reads CASKATSAHNEQFF. Written as DNA, the CDR3 is TGTGCCAGCAAGGCGACTAGCGCCCACAATGAGCAGTTCTTC.